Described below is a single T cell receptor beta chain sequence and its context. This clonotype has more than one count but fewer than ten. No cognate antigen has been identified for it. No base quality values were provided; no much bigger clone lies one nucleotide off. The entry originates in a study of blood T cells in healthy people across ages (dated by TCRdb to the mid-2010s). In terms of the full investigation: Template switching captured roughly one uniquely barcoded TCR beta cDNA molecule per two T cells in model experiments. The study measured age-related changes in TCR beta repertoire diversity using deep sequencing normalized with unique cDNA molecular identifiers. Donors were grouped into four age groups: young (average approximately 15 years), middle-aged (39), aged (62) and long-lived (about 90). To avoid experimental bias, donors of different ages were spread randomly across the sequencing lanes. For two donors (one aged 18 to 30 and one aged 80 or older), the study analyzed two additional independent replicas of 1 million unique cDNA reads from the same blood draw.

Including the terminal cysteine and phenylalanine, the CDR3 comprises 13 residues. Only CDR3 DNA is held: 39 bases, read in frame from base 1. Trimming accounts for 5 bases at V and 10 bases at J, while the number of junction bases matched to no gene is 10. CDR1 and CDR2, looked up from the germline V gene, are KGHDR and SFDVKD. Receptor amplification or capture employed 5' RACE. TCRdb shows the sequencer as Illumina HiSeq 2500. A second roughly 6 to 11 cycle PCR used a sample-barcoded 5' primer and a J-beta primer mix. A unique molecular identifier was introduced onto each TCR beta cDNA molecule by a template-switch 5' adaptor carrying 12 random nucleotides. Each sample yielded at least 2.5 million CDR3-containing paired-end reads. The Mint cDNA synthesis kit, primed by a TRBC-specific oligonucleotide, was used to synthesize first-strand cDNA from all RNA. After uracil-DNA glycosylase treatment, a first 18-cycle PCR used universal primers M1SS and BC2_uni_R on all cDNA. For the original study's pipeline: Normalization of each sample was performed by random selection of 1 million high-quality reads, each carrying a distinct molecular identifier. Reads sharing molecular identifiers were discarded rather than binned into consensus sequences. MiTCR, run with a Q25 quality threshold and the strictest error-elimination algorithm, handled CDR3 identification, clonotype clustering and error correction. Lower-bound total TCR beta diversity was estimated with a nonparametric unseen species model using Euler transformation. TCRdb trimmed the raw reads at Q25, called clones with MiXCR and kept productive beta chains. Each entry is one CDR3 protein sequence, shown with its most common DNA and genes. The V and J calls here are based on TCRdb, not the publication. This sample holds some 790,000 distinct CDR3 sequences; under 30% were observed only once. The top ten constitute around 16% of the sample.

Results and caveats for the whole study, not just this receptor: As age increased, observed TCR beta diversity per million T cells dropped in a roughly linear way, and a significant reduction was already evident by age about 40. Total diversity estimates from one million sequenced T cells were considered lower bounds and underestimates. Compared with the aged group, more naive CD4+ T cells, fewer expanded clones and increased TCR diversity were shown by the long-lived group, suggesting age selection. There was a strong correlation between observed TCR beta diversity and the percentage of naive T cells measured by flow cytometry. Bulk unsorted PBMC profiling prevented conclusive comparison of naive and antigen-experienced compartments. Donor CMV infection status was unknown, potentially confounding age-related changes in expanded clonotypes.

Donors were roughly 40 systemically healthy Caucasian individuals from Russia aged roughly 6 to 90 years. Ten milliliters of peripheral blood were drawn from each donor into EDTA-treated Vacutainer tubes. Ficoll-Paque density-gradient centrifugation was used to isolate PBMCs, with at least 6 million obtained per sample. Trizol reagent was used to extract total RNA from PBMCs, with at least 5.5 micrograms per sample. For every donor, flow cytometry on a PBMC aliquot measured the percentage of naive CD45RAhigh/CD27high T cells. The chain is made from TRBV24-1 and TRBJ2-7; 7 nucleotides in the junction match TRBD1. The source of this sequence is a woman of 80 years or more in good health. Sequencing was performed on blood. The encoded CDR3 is CATSGQGQEAQYF. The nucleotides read TGTGCCACCAGTGGACAGGGCCAAGAGGCCCAGTACTTC.